This TCR beta chain was recovered during a study of T-cell memory formation after mild COVID-19. Each CDR3 protein gets one entry after TCRdb re-called the 5' RACE reads with MiXCR. The sample has a few hundred thousand distinct CDR3 sequences; 15% to 20% are singletons. Trimming cost V 7 bases and J 1 base, with 22 bases left between them. Germline values: CDR1 SGHTA, CDR2 FQGNSA. The CDR3 contains 17 residues. The chain employs TRBV7-2 and TRBJ1-1, with a tentative D call TRBD1 (6 bases). This TCR came from a young man who had mild COVID-19 (a few samples of this study predate the infection). Cell type and time point are not known. What was sequenced was PBMCs or a T cell subset sorted from them (not recorded which). The DNA for the CDR3 is TGTGCCAGCACCGTATTGACAGGACGGGGAAGGAACACTGAAGCTTTCTTT. Encoded protein: CASTVLTGRGRNTEAFF.